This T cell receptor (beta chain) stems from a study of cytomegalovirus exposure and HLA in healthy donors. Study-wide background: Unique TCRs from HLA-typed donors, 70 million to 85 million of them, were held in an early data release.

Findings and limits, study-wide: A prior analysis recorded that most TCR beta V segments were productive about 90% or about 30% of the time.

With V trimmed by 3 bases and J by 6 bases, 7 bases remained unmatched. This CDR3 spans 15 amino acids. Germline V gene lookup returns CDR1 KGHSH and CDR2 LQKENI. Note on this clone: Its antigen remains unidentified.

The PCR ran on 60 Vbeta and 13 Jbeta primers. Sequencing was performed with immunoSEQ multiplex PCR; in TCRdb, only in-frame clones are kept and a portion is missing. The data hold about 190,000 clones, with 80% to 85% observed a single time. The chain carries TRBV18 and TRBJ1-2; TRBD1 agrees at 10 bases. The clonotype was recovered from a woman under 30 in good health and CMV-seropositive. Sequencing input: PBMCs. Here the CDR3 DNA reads TGTGCCAGCTCACCGGAGGGGGACAGGGGAAATGGCTACACCTTC. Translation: CASSPEGDRGNGYTF. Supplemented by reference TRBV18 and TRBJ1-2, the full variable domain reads NAGVMQNPRHLVRRRGQEARLRCSPMKGHSHVYWYRQLPEEGLKFMVYLQKENIIDESGMPKERFSAEFPKEGPSILRIQQVVRGDSAAYFCASSPEGDRGNGYTFGSGTRLTVV.